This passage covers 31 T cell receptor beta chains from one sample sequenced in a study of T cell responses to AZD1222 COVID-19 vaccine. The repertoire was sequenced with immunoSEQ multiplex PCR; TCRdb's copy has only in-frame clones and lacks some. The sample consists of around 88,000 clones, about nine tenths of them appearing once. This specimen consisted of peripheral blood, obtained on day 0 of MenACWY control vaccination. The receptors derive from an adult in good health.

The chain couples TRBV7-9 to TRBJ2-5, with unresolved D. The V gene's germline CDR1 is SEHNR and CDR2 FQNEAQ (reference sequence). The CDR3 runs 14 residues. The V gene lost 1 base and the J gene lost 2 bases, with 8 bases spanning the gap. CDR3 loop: CASSLELRQETQYF. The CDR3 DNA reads TGTGCCAGCAGCTTAGAGCTCAGGCAAGAGACCCAGTACTTC.

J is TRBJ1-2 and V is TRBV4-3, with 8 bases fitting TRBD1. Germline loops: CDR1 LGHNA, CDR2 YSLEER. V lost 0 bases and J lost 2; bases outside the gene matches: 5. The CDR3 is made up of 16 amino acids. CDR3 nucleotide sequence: TGCGCCAGCAGCCAAGATGCAGGGGGCAGGAACTATGGCTACACCTTC. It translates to CASSQDAGGRNYGYTF.

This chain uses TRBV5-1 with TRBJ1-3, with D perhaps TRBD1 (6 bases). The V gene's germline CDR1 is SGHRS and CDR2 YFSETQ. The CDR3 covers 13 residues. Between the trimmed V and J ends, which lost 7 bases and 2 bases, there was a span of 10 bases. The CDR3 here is CASRRDTGNTIYF. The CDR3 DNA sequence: TGCGCCAGCCGCCGGGACACTGGAAACACCATATATTTT.

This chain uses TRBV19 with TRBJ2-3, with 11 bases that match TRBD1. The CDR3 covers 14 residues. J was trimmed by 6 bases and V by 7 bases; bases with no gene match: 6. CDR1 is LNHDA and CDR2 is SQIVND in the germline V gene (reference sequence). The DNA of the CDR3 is TGTGCCAGTACCGAACGGGACAGGGGGGATACGCAGTATTTT. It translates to CASTERDRGDTQYF.

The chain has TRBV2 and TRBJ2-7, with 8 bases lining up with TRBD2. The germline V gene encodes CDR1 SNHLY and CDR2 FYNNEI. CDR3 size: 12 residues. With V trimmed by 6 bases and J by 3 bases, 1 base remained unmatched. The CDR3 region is CASSGGGYEQYF. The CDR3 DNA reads TGTGCCAGCAGCGGGGGGGGCTACGAGCAGTACTTC.

CDR3 bases: TGTGCCAGCAGTTTATGGGGGGAAATTAATCAGCCCCAGCATTTT. This sequence encodes CASSLWGEINQPQHF. The V call is TRBV27, the J call TRBJ1-5, with D maybe TRBD1 (5 bases). This CDR3 is 15 amino acids long. V dropped 1 base and J dropped 4 bases, with 11 bases sitting between them. Germline lookup yields CDR1 MNHEY and CDR2 SMNVEV (reference sequence).

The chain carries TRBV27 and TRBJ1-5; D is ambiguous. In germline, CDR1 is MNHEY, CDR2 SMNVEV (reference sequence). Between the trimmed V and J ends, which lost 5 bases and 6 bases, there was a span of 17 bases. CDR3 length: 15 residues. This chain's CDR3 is CASSPLLMGSQPQHF. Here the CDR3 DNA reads TGTGCCAGCAGTCCCCTCCTTATGGGGAGTCAGCCCCAGCATTTT.

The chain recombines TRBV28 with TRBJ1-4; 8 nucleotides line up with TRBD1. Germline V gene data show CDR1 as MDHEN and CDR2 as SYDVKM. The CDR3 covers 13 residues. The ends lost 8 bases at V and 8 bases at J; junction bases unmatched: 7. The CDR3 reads CASEQGGGEKLFF. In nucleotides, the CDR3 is TGTGCCAGCGAACAGGGGGGAGGGGAAAAACTGTTTTTT.

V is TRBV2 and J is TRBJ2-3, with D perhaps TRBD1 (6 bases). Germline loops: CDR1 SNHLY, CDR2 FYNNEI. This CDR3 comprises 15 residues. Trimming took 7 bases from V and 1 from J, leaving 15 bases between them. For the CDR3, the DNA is TGTGCCAGCAAGTCCCGTGGGGGCCGCACAGATACGCAGTATTTT. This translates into CASKSRGGRTDTQYF.

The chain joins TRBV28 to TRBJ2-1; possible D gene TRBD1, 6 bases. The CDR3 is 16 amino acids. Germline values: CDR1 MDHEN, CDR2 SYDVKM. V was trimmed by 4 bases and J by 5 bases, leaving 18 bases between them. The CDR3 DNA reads TGTGCCAGCAGTTCGAGTCTTTGGGGGCTCGACAATGAGCAGTTCTTC. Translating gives CASSSSLWGLDNEQFF.

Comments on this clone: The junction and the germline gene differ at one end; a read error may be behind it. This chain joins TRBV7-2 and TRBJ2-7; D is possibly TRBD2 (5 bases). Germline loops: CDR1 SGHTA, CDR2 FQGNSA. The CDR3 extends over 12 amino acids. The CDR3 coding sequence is TGTGCCAGCAGCCTAGCCACCTACGAGCAGTACTTC. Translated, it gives CASSLATYEQYF.

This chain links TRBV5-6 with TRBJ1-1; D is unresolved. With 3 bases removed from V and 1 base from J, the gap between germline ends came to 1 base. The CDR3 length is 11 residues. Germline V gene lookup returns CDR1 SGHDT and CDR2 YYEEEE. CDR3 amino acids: CASSWNTEAFF. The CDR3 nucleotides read TGTGCCAGCAGCTGGAACACTGAAGCTTTCTTT.

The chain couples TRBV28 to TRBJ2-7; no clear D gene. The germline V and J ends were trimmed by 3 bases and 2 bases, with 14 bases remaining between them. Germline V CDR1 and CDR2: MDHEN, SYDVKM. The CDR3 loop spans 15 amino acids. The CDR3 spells CASSFLGLLAYEQYF. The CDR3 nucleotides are TGTGCCAGCAGTTTTTTAGGGTTATTGGCCTACGAGCAGTACTTC.

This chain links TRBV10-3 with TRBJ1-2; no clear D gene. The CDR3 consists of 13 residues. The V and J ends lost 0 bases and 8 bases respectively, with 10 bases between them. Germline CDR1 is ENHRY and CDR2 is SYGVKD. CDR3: CAISESNGRGYTF. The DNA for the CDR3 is TGTGCCATCAGTGAGTCGAATGGTAGGGGCTACACCTTC.

The CDR3 nucleotides read TGTGCCAGCAGCTACAACGCAAACACAGCCGGGGAGCTGTTTTTT. Translation gives CASSYNANTAGELFF. The gene calls are TRBV5-4 and TRBJ2-2; D call uncertain. V was pared by 3 bases and J by 6 bases, with 15 bases between. Germline V gene data show CDR1 as SGHNT and CDR2 as YYREEE (reference sequence). The CDR3 contains 15 residues.

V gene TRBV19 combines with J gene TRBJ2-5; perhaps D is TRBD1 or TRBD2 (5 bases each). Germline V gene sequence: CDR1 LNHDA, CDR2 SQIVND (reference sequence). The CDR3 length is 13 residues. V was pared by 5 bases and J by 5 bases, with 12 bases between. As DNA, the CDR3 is TGTGCCAGTAGTCCGGCCGGGGCGGAGACCCAGTACTTC. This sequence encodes CASSPAGAETQYF. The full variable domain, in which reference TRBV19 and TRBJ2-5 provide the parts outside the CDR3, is DGGITQSPKYLFRKEGQNVTLSCEQNLNHDAMYWYRQDPGQGLRLIYYSQIVNDFQKGDIAEGYSVSREKKESFPLTVTSAQKNPTAFYLCASSPAGAETQYFGPGTRLLVL.

CDR3 protein: CASSAQRGPGDEQFF. CDR3 coding DNA: TGCGCCAGCAGCGCACAGAGGGGGCCAGGGGATGAGCAGTTCTTC. This chain uses TRBV4-3 with TRBJ2-1; TRBD1 agrees at 7 bases. V was pared by 5 bases and J by 8 bases, with 12 bases of the junction left unmatched. This CDR3 has 15 amino acids. CDR1 LGHNA and CDR2 YSLEER come from the germline V gene.

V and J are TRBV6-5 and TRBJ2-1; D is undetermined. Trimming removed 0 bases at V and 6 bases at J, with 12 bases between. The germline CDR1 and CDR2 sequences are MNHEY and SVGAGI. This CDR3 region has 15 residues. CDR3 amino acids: CASSYSYGFSNEQFF. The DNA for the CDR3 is TGTGCCAGCAGTTACTCTTATGGCTTCAGCAATGAGCAGTTCTTC.

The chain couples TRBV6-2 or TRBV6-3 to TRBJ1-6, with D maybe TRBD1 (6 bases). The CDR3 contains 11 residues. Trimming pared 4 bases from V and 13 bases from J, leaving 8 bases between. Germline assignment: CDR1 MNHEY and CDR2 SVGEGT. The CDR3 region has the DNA TGTGCCAGCAGTTTTGGGGGCCCCCTCCACTTT. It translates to CASSFGGPLHF.

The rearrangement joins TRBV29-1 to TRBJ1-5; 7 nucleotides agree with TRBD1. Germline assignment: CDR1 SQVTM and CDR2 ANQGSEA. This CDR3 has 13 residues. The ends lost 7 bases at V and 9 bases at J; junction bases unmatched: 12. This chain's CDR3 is CSADIGGKGPQHF. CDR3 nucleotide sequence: TGCAGCGCCGACATAGGGGGCAAAGGGCCCCAGCATTTT.

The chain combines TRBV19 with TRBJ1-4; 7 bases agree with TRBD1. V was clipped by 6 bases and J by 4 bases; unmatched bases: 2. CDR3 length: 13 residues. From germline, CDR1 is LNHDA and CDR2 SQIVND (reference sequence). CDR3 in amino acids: CASRGQINEKLFF. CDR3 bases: TGTGCCAGTAGGGGACAGATTAATGAAAAACTGTTTTTT.

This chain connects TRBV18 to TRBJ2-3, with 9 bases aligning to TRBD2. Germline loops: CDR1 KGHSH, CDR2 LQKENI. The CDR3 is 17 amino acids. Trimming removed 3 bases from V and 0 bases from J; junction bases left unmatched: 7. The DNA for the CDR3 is TGTGCCAGCTCACCCTGGCCTAGCGGGGCTAGCACAGATACGCAGTATTTT. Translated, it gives CASSPWPSGASTDTQYF.

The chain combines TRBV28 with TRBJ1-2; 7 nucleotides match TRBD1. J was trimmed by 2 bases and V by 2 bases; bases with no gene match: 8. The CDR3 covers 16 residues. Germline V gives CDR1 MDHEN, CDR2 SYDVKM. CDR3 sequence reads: CASSLLGPTGNYGYTF. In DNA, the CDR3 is TGTGCCAGCAGTTTACTTGGACCGACAGGGAACTATGGCTACACCTTC.

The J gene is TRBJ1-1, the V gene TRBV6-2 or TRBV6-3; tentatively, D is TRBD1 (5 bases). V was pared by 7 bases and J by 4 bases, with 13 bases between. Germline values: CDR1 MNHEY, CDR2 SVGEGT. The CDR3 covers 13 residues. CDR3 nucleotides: TGTGCCAGCACCCCCATCGGGGGCACTGAAGCTTTCTTT. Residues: CASTPIGGTEAFF.

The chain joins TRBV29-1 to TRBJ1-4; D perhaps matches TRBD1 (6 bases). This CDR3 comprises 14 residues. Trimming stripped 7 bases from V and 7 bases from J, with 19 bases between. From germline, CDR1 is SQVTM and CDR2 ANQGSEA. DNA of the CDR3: TGCAGCGCCTCGGGCGGGGGGCCGATTGAAAAACTGTTTTTT. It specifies CSASGGGPIEKLFF.

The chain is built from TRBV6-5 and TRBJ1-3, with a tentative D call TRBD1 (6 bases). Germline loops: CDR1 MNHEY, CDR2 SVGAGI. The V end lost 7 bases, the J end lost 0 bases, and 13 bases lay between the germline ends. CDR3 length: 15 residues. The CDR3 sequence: CASKDRRRSGNTIYF. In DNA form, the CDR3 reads TGTGCCAGCAAAGACAGGCGACGCTCTGGAAACACCATATATTTT.

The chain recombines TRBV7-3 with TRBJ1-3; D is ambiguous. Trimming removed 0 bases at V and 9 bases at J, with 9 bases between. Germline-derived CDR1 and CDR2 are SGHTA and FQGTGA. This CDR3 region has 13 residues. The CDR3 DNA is TGTGCCAGCAGCTTAACGAGGGAAAGCACCATATATTTT. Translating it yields CASSLTRESTIYF.

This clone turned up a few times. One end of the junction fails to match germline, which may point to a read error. CDR3 bases: TGTGCCAGCACCTTAACACAGAACTATGGCTACACCTTC. Protein: CASTLTQNYGYTF. The chain is built from TRBV7-9 and TRBJ1-2; unclear D gene. There are 13 residues in the CDR3. Germline-derived CDR1 and CDR2 are SEHNR and FQNEAQ (reference sequence).

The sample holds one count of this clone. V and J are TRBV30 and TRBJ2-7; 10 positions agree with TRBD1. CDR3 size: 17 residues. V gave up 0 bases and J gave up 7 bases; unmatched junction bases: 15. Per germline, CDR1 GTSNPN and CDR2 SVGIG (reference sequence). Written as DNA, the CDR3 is TGTGCCTGGAGTGTCCCCCCGACAGGGGGCTCGGTAAGGGAGCAGTACTTC. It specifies CAWSVPPTGGSVREQYF.

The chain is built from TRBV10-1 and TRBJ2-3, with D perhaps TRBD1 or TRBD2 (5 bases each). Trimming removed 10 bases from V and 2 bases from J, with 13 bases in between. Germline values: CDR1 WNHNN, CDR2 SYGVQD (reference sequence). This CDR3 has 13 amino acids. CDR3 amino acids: CATRQRHTDTQYF. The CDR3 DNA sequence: TGCGCCACCCGACAGCGGCACACAGATACGCAGTATTTT.

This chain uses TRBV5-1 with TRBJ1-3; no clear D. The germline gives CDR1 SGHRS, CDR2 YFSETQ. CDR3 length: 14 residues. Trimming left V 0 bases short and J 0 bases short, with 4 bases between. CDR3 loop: CASSLGSSGNTIYF. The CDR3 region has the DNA TGCGCCAGCAGCTTGGGGAGCTCTGGAAACACCATATATTTT.